This TCR beta chain appears in the sequencing data of a study of T cells in Graves' hyperthyroidism and ophthalmopathy. Study-wide results and caveats: Most thyroid clonotypes expanded above 0.001 were also detected in blood. From stable hyperthyroidism, ophthalmopathy was separated by a 13 V-J model.

This CDR3 comprises 13 residues. The germline gives CDR1 SEHNR, CDR2 FQNEAQ (reference sequence). Amplification of TCR beta CDR3 regions was performed using RNA transcripts as template. First-round RT-PCR of the TCR CDR3 relied on the HTBI primer set. One entry per CDR3 protein, called by TCRdb with MiXCR from the multiplex PCR reads. Found here are 600,000 or so distinct CDR3 sequences, about 45% of them singletons; the top ten hold 6.5% to 9%. Hyperthyroidism of Graves' type that showed no ophthalmopathy progression within 18 months was stable. Not enrolled were patients with uncontrolled infection, other autoimmune disease, pregnancy or lactation. Note on this clonotype: The antigen is unknown. Germline and junction disagree at one end, which may indicate a read error.

The chain uses TRBV7-9 and TRBJ2-7; 10 bases fit TRBD2. Sequenced sample: peripheral blood or thyroid tissue (not recorded which). The clonotype comes from a woman between 18 and 29 years old with Graves' hyperthyroidism. CDR3 nucleotide sequence: TGCGCCAGCAGCGGGGGGGACTCCTACGAGCAGTACTTC. Its translation is CASSGGDSYEQYF.